This T cell receptor beta chain was captured in a study of blood T cell repertoires in COVID-19. Study-level background: The cDNA or gDNA used as material had been derived from T cells, B-cell-depleted T cells, or PBMCs.

Authors' methods: Nucleated cell counts were estimated from reference gene primer amplification. Sequenced by immunoSEQ multiplex PCR; TCRdb stores in-frame clones only, minus some. That table furnishes V, J and clone size, whereas the DNA furnished D and trimming. The repertoire includes about 47,000 clones, 68% of them detected once, and roughly 9.6% sits in the top ten. This clonotype was obtained from a woman between 70 and 85 years old with acute or convalescent COVID-19. The sequenced sample consisted of peripheral blood.

The CDR3 DNA reads as TGCGCCAGCAGCCAAGATATCGACAGGGAAGACTATGGCTACACCTTC. It is translated as CASSQDIDREDYGYTF. The rearrangement links TRBV4-3 to TRBJ1-2, with 7 bases matching TRBD1. Per germline, CDR1 LGHNA and CDR2 YSLEER. The CDR3 spans 16 residues. The V gene end was trimmed by 0 bases and the J gene end by 3 bases; junction bases not matched to a gene: 7.